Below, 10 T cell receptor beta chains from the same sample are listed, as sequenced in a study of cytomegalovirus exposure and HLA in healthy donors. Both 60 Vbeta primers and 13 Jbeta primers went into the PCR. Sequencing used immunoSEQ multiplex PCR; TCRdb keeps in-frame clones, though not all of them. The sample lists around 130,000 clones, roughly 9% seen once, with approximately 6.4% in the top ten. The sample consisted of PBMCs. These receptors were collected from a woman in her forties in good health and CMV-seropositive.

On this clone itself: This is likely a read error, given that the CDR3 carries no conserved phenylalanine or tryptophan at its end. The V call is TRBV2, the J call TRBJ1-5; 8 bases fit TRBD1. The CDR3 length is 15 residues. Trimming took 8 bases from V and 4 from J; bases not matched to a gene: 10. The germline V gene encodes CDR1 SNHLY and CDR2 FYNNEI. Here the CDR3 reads CASAPFRDRNQPQHV. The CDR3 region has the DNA TGTGCCAGCGCTCCCTTCCGGGACAGGAATCAGCCCCAGCATGTT.

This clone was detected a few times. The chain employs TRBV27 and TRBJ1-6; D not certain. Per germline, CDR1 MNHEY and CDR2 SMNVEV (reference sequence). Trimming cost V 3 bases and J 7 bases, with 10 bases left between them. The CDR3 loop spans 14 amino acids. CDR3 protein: CASSLRQENSPLHF. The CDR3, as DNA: TGTGCCAGCAGTTTGCGTCAGGAAAATTCACCCCTCCACTTT.

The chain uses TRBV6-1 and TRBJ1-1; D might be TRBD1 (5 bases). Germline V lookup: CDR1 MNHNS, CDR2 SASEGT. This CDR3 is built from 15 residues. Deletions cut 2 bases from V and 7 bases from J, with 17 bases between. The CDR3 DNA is TGTGCCAGCAGTGAACTATGGGGCTCCGGGAGTGAAGCTTTCTTT. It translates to CASSELWGSGSEAFF.

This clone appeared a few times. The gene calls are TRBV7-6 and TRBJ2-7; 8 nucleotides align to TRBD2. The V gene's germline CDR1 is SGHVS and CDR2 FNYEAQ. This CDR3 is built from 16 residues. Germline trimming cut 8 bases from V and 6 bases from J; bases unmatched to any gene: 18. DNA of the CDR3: TGTGCCAGCGTCGACCGGGGGGGCCTTAATATGGGCGAGCAGTACTTC. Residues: CASVDRGGLNMGEQYF.

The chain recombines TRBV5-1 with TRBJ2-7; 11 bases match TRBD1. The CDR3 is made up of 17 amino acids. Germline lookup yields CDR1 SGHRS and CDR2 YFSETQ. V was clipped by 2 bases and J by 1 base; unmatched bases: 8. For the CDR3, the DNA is TGCGCCAGCAGCTTACCGGGACAGGGGGGTTGGTCCTACGAGCAGTACTTC. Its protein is CASSLPGQGGWSYEQYF.

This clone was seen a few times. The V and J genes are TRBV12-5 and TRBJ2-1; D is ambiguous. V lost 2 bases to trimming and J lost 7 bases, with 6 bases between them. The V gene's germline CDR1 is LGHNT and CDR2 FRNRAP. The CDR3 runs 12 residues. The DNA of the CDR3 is TGTGCTAGTGGTTTGCCCGGGAATGAGCAGTTCTTC. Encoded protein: CASGLPGNEQFF.

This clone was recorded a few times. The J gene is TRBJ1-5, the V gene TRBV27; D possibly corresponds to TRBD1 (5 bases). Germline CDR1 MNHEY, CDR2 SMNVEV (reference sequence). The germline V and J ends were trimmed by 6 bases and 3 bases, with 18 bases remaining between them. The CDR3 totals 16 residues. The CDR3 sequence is CASSTGVDSFNQPQHF. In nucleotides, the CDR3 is TGTGCCAGCAGCACTGGCGTCGACAGCTTCAATCAGCCCCAGCATTTT.

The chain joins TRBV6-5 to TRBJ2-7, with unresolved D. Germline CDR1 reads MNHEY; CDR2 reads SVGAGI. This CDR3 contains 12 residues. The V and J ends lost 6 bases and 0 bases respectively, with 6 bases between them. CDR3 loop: CASSPHSYEQYF. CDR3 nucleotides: TGTGCCAGCAGCCCACACTCCTACGAGCAGTACTTC.

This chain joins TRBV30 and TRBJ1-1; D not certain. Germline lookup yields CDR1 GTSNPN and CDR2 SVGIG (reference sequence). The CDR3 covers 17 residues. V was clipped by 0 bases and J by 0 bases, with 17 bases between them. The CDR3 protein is CAWSVSFGEYLNTEAFF. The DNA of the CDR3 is TGTGCCTGGAGTGTATCTTTCGGGGAATACTTGAACACTGAAGCTTTCTTT.

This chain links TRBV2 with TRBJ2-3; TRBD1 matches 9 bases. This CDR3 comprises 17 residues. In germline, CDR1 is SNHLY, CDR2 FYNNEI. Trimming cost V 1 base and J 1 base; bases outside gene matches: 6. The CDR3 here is CASSEEGQGFGTDTQYF. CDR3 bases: TGTGCCAGCAGTGAAGAGGGACAGGGATTCGGCACAGATACGCAGTATTTT. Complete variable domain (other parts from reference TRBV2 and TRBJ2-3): EPEVTQTPSHQVTQMGQEVILRCVPISNHLYFYWYRQILGQKVEFLVSFYNNEISEKSEIFDDQFSVERPDGSNFTLKIRSTKLEDSAMYFCASSEEGQGFGTDTQYFGPGTRLTVL.